The source of this TCR beta chain is a study of blood T cell repertoires in COVID-19. Study context: Samples of COVID-19 (acute and convalescent) were obtained from the United States, Italy and Spain. PBMCs, B-cell-depleted T cells, or T cells were the source of the cDNA or gDNA that made up the material.

Per the authors' pipeline: Amplification from reference gene primers served as the basis for estimated nucleated cell counts. The assay was immunoSEQ multiplex PCR, and TCRdb's table has in-frame clones only and misses some. V, J and clone size were drawn from that table, and D and trimming were deduced from the DNA. The data contain more than 80,000 clones, approximately 85% of them seen just once; the ten biggest clones take up roughly 3%. With 9 bases removed from V and 6 bases from J, the gap between germline ends came to 15 bases. This CDR3 has 13 amino acids. The germline CDR1 and CDR2 sequences are ENHRY and SYGVKD. Patients at the Seattle site were enrolled during active infection and followed longitudinally.

This TCR was sampled from a woman aged 80 or over with COVID-19, enrolled during active disease. The gene calls are TRBV10-3 and TRBJ2-1; the D gene is possibly TRBD1 (5 bases). Sequencing input: peripheral blood. The CDR3 DNA sequence: TGTGCCATTATGCCCGACAGAATCAATGAGCAGTTCTTC. Translated: CAIMPDRINEQFF.